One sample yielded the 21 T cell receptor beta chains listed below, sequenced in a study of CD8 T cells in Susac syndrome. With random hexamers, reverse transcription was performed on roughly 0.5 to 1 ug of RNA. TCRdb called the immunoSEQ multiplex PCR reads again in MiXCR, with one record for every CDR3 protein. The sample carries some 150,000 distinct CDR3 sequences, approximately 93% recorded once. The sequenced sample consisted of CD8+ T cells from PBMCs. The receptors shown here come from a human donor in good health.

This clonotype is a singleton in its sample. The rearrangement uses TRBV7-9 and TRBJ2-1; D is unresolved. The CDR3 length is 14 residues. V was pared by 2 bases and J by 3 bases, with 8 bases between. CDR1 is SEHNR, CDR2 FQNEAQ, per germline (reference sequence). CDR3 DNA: TGTGCCAGCAGCTTAAATCTGGGCTACAATGAGCAGTTCTTC. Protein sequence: CASSLNLGYNEQFF.

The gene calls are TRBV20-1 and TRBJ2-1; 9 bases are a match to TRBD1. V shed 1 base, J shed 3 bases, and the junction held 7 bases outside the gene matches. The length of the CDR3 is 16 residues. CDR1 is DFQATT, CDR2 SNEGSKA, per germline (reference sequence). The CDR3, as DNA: TGCAGTGCTAGAGTGTGGACAGGGGAGGTCTACAATGAGCAGTTCTTC. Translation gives CSARVWTGEVYNEQFF.

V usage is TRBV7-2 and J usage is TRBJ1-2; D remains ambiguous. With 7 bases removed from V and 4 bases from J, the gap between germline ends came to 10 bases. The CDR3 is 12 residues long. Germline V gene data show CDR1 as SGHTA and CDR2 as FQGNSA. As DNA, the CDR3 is TGTGCCAGCACAGGTTTAGGCTATGGCTACACCTTC. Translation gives CASTGLGYGYTF.

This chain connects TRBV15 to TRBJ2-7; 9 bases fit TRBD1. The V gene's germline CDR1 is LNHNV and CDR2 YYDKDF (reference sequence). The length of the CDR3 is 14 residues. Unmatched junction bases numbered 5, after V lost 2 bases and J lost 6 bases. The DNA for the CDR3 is TGTGCCACCAGCAGACCACAGGGGGCTGCCGAGCAGTACTTC. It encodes CATSRPQGAAEQYF.

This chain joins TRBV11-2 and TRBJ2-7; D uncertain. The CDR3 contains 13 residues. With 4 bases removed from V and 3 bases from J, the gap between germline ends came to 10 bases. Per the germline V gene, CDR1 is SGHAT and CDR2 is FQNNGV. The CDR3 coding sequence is TGTGCCAGCAGCTACGAGGTTAACTACGAGCAGTACTTC. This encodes CASSYEVNYEQYF.

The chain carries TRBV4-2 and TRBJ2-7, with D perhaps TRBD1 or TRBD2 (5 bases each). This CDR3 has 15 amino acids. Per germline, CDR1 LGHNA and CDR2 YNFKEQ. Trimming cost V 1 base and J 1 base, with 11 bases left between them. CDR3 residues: CASSQVRDGSYEQYF. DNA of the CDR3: TGTGCCAGCAGCCAAGTCCGGGACGGATCCTACGAGCAGTACTTC.

CDR3: CATMKRDTHAGELFF. CDR3 DNA sequence: TGTGCCACCATGAAAAGGGACACACACGCCGGGGAGCTGTTTTTT. The chain employs TRBV5-6 and TRBJ2-2; a weak D match, TRBD1 (6 bases). V shed 9 bases and J shed 6 bases, with 21 bases lying between them. Germline CDR1 reads SGHDT; CDR2 reads YYEEEE. The CDR3 consists of 15 residues.

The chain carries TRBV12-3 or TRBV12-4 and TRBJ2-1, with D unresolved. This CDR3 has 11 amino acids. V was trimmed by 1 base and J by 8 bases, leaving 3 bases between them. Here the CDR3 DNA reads TGTGCCAGCAGTTTAGTCTATGAGCAGTTCTTC. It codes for CASSLVYEQFF.

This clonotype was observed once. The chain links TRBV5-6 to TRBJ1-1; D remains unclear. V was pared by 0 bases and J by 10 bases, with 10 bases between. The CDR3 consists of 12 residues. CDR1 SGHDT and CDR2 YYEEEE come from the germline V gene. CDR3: CASSLGQSRAFF. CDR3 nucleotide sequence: TGTGCCAGCAGCTTGGGGCAGTCTCGAGCTTTCTTT.

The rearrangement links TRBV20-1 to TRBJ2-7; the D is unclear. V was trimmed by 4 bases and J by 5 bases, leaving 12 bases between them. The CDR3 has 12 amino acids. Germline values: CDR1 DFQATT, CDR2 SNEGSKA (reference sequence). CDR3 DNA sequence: TGCAGTGCTATTAGTGAAGGTAACGAGCAGTACTTC. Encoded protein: CSAISEGNEQYF.

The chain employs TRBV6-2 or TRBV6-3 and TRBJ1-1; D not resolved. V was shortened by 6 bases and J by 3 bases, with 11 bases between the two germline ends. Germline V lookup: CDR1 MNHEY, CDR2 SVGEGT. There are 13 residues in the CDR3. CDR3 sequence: CASSGLTYTEAFF. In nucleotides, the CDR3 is TGTGCCAGCAGCGGACTAACTTACACTGAAGCTTTCTTT.

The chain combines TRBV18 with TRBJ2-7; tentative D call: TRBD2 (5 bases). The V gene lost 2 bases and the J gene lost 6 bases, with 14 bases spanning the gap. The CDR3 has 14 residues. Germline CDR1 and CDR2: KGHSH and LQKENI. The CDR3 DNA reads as TGTGCCAGCTCACCAGAGCGGCCCCCTGCCGAGCAGTACTTC. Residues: CASSPERPPAEQYF.

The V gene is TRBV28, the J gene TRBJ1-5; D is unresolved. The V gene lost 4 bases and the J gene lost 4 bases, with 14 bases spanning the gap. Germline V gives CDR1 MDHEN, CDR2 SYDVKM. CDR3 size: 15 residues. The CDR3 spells CASSSDEARNQPQHF. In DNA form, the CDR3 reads TGTGCCAGCAGTTCCGACGAGGCGAGAAATCAGCCCCAGCATTTT.

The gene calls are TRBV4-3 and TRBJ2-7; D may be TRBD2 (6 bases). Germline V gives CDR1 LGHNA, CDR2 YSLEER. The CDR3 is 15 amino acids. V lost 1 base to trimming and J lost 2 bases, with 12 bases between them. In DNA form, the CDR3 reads TGCGCCAGCAGCCAAGGCGGGGTTGGGACCTACGAGCAGTACTTC. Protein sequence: CASSQGGVGTYEQYF.

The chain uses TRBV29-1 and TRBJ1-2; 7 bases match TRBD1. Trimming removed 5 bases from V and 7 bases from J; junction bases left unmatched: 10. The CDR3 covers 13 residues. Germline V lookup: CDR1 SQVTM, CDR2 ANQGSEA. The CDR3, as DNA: TGCAGCGTTTTCTCGGGGGACAGCCGTGGCTACACCTTC. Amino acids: CSVFSGDSRGYTF.

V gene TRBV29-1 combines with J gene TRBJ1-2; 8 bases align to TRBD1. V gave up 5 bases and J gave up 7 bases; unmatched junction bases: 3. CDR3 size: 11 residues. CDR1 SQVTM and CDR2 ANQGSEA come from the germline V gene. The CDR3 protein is CSVQDRAGYTF. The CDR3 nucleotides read TGCAGCGTTCAGGACAGGGCTGGCTACACCTTC.

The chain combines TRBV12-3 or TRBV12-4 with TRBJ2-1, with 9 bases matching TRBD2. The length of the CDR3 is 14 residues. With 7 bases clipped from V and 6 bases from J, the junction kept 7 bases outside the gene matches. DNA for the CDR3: TGTGCCAGCAATGTAGCGGGAGCGGGCAATGAGCAGTTCTTC. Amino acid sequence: CASNVAGAGNEQFF.

In nucleotides, the CDR3 is TGTGCCAGCAGTTTTCTCGCAGGCCGGGGCACTGAAGCTTTCTTT. It codes for CASSFLAGRGTEAFF. This sequence joins TRBV27 and TRBJ1-1; no clear D gene. This CDR3 is built from 15 residues. V lost 3 bases to trimming and J lost 4 bases, with 15 bases between them. Germline loops: CDR1 MNHEY, CDR2 SMNVEV (reference sequence).

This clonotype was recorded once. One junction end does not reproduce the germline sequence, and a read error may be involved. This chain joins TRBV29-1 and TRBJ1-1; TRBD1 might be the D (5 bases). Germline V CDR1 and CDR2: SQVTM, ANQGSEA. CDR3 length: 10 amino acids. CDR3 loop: CSAERTEAFF. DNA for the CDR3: TGCAGCGCTGAACGGACAGAAGCTTTCTTT.

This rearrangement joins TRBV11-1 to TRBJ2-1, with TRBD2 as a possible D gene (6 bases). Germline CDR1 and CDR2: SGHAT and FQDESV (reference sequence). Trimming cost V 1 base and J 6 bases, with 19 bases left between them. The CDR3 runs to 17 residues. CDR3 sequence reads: CASSLEGRDWSSNEQFF. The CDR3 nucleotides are TGTGCCAGCAGCTTAGAAGGACGGGACTGGAGCTCCAATGAGCAGTTCTTC.

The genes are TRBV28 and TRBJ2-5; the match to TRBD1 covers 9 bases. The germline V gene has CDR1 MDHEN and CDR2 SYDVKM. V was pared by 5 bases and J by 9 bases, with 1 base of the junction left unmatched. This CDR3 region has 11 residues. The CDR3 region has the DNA TGTGCCAGCAGTCACAGGGGGCCCCAGTACTTC. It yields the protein CASSHRGPQYF.